These T cell receptor beta chains were read from a single sample in a study of blood T cells in healthy people across ages. From the 5' RACE reads, TCRdb called clonotypes with MiXCR, one entry per CDR3 protein. The table lists 650,000 to 1,000,000 distinct CDR3 sequences, around 34% of them singletons. Sequenced input: blood. The receptors were sampled from a man aged 18-30 years in good health. Each CDR3 is given with its conserved first and last residue. The order of the fields is CDR3 length, V gene, D gene, J gene, clone size, CDR3 DNA, CDR3 protein. D genes are given only for firm matches. Clone size is given for some rows only: seen once, a few or many times, or a class if the clone is expanded.

16	TRBV5-1	NA	TRBJ2-3	NA	TGTGCCAGCAGCTTGGCGGGGCCTCCTAGCACAGATACGCAGTATTTT	CASSLAGPPSTDTQYF
18	TRBV4-1	TRBD1	TRBJ1-2	many	TGCGCCAGCAGCCAAGATGGGGACAGGAGACTCTTTGACTATGGCTACACCTTC	CASSQDGDRRLFDYGYTF
15	TRBV18	NA	TRBJ2-1	many	TGTGCCAGCAGCTTGCAGGGAAGCTCCTACAATGAGCAGTTCTTC	CASSLQGSSYNEQFF
17	TRBV20-1	NA	TRBJ1-6	NA	TGCAGTGCTAGCAACCCCTCCCTTCCGGGAGATAATTCACCCCTCCACTTT	CSASNPSLPGDNSPLHF
13	TRBV20-1	TRBD2	TRBJ2-1	NA	TGCAGTGCCGGGACTAGCGGGAATCGGGAGCAGTTCTTC	CSAGTSGNREQFF
14	TRBV12-3/TRBV12-4	NA	TRBJ2-3	many	TGTGCCAGCAGTTTGAGTAGCCACCCAGATACGCAGTATTTT	CASSLSSHPDTQYF
11	TRBV29-1	NA	TRBJ1-1	NA	TGCAGCGTGGAAGCGGGAACTGAAGCTTTCTTT	CSVEAGTEAFF
15	TRBV4-1	NA	TRBJ1-6	few	TGCGCCAGCAGCCAAGAGGCTCGGTATAATTCACCCCTCCACTTT	CASSQEARYNSPLHF
16	TRBV7-2	TRBD1	TRBJ1-5	few	TGTGCCAGCAGCTTAGGAAAGGACAGGGGTGGTCAGCCCCAGCATTTT	CASSLGKDRGGQPQHF
16	TRBV5-1	TRBD2	TRBJ2-5	few	TGCGCCAGCAGCTCCGGACTAGCGGGGGGGCTTGAGACCCAGTACTTC	CASSSGLAGGLETQYF
18	TRBV6-4	TRBD1	TRBJ1-4	few	TGTGCCAGCAGAATCCGGACAGGGGGCTTTAAGAGACTGGAAAAACTGTTTTTT	CASRIRTGGFKRLEKLFF
14	TRBV12-3/TRBV12-4	TRBD2	TRBJ2-4	NA	TGCGCCAGCGGGGCGGCGGTGGCCAAAAACATTCAGTACTTC	CASGAAVAKNIQYF
15	TRBV7-2	NA	TRBJ1-4	few	TGTGCCAGCAGACCTGAACAAGCAACTAATGAAAAACTGTTTTTT	CASRPEQATNEKLFF
16	TRBV5-4	NA	TRBJ1-6	NA	TGTGCCAGCAGCTTGAACCCACAGGACCTATACTCACCCCTCCACTTT	CASSLNPQDLYSPLHF
15	TRBV10-3	TRBD1	TRBJ2-1	many	TGTGCCATCAGCCGGACAGGGGGCAAGTACAATGAGCAGTTCTTC	CAISRTGGKYNEQFF
15	TRBV12-3/TRBV12-4	NA	TRBJ2-2	NA	TGTGCCAGCAGTTTAAGGGGGGCGGACACCGGGGAGCTGTTTTTT	CASSLRGADTGELFF
15	TRBV27	NA	TRBJ2-7	once	TGTGCCAGCAGCCCCGGCACAGGGGACTACGTGGAGCAGTACTTC	CASSPGTGDYVEQYF
18	TRBV12-3/TRBV12-4	TRBD1	TRBJ2-5	few	TGTGCCAGCAGACGAGAAAGATTAGGACAGGGCGCGGGGGAGACCCAGTACTTC	CASRRERLGQGAGETQYF
15	TRBV12-3/TRBV12-4	NA	TRBJ2-2	NA	TGTGCCAGCACCCCCGCAGGGTGGAGCACCGGGGAGCTGTTTTTT	CASTPAGWSTGELFF
16	TRBV7-9	NA	TRBJ2-3	NA	TGTGCCAGCAGCTCGGCGAGGGTCGAGGGGGCAGATACGCAGTATTTT	CASSSARVEGADTQYF
12	TRBV29-1	NA	TRBJ2-3	NA	TGCAGCGTTGGACCCAGGACAGATACGCAGTATTTT	CSVGPRTDTQYF
16	TRBV7-2	NA	TRBJ2-3	NA	TGTGCCAGCAGCTTGTCTACGGGGGCCGTCACAGATACGCAGTATTTT	CASSLSTGAVTDTQYF
14	TRBV7-9	NA	TRBJ1-1	NA	TGTGCCAGCAGCTCCCGGACTCCGAACACTGAAGCTTTCTTT	CASSSRTPNTEAFF
12	TRBV20-1	NA	TRBJ2-5	NA	TGCAGTGTTGGTGACTCCCAAGAGACCCAGTACTTC	CSVGDSQETQYF
13	TRBV12-3/TRBV12-4	TRBD1	TRBJ2-1	few	TGTGCCAGCAGCAGGGGACAGGCCCATGAGCAGTTCTTC	CASSRGQAHEQFF
17	TRBV20-1	TRBD1	TRBJ1-4	NA	TGCAGTGCTAGTCCCACCCTGGGGGACAGGGGGAATGAAAGACTGTTTTTT	CSASPTLGDRGNERLFF
15	TRBV10-3	TRBD2	TRBJ2-1	many	TGTGCCATCAGGAAGACTAGCGGAATCTACAATGAGCAGTTCTTC	CAIRKTSGIYNEQFF
18	TRBV28	NA	TRBJ2-6	few	TGTGCCAGCAGGGATTCCGGGACAAGGAGCTCTGGGGCCAACGTCCTGACTTTC	CASRDSGTRSSGANVLTF
14	TRBV28	NA	TRBJ2-3	many	TGTGCCAGCAGCTCCCCTCAGGGAACAGATACGCAGTATTTT	CASSSPQGTDTQYF
13	TRBV29-1	NA	TRBJ1-2	few	TGCAGCGGTTCAGGGCAGGGCGATTATGGCTACACCTTC	CSGSGQGDYGYTF
13	TRBV6-2/TRBV6-3	NA	TRBJ2-7	NA	TGTGCCAGCAGCCAAACGTTCGGCTACGAGCAGTACTTC	CASSQTFGYEQYF
14	TRBV7-2	NA	TRBJ1-1	NA	TGTGCCAGCAGCTTAGCACAAAAGAACACTGAAGCTTTCTTT	CASSLAQKNTEAFF
16	TRBV4-2	NA	TRBJ1-3	NA	TGTGCCAGCAGCATGCGGCCGGGAAACTCTGGAAACACCACATATTTT	CASSMRPGNSGNTTYF
16	TRBV20-1	NA	TRBJ2-5	many	TGCAGTGCTAGGTTGGGGGTAACGTACCCGCCAGAGACCCAGTACTTC	CSARLGVTYPPETQYF
18	TRBV7-2	TRBD2	TRBJ2-4	many	TGTGCCAGCAGCACTCTAGCGGGGGGCCCTCTGACCAAAAACATTCAGTACTTC	CASSTLAGGPLTKNIQYF
15	TRBV5-1	NA	TRBJ2-3	many	TGCGCCAGCAGCTTGGAGGGAGGTCGCACAGATACGCAGTATTTT	CASSLEGGRTDTQYF
13	TRBV27	NA	TRBJ1-2	few	TGTGCCAGCAGTGGGATGGGTAACTATGGCTACACCTTC	CASSGMGNYGYTF
16	TRBV20-1	TRBD1	TRBJ2-1	many	TGCAGTGCTAGAGCCCCTCGGTCAGGGGGTGGGAATGAGCAGTTCTTC	CSARAPRSGGGNEQFF
16	TRBV7-9	NA	TRBJ2-3	many	TGTGCCAGCAGCTTAAACCCGACCGATAGCACAGATACGCAGTATTTT	CASSLNPTDSTDTQYF
11	TRBV29-1	NA	TRBJ1-2	NA	TGCAGCGCCCCCGATGGAGGGAGCTACACCTTC	CSAPDGGSYTF
14	TRBV7-2	NA	TRBJ2-3	many	TGTGCCAGCAGCCGGACTGAGAGCACAGATACGCAGTATTTT	CASSRTESTDTQYF
14	TRBV7-2	NA	TRBJ2-5	many	TGTGCCAGCAGCTTAGGAGCTCACCAAGAGACCCAGTACTTC	CASSLGAHQETQYF
18	TRBV7-9	TRBD2	TRBJ2-6	NA	TGTGCCAGCAGGAGACTAGCGGGGCTTCCGGAAGGGGCCAACGTCCTGACTTTC	CASRRLAGLPEGANVLTF
13	TRBV10-3	NA	TRBJ1-2	few	TGTGCCATCAGTGAGGACCGCATTAGGGGCTACACCTTC	CAISEDRIRGYTF
17	TRBV7-2	TRBD1	TRBJ2-7	few	TGTGCCAGCAGTCCGAGACCCAGGGGGCCAGACTACAATGAGCAGTACTTC	CASSPRPRGPDYNEQYF
17	TRBV11-2	NA	TRBJ2-3	NA	TGTGCCAGCAGCTCCCGTTTGGGAGACCTGGTCACAGATACGCAGTATTTT	CASSSRLGDLVTDTQYF
15	TRBV12-3/TRBV12-4	TRBD2	TRBJ2-3	NA	TGTGCCAGCAGTTTATCTAGCGGGGGGGCCTATACGCAGTATTTT	CASSLSSGGAYTQYF
17	TRBV11-2	NA	TRBJ1-2	NA	TGTGCCAGCAGCCCCTCATTTAGGGGATTATCTAACTATGGCTACACCTTC	CASSPSFRGLSNYGYTF
13	TRBV3-1	NA	TRBJ2-7	NA	TGTGCCAGCAGCCGCGACAGTCGCTACGAGCAGTACTTC	CASSRDSRYEQYF
11	TRBV5-1	NA	TRBJ1-2	NA	TGCGCCAGCAGCTTAGGCTCCTTTTCCACCTTC	CASSLGSFSTF
15	TRBV29-1	NA	TRBJ2-5	many	TGCAGCGTCCCAAGACACCGGGGCCAATCAGAGACCCAGTACTTC	CSVPRHRGQSETQYF
15	TRBV12-3/TRBV12-4	NA	TRBJ2-4	many	TGTGCCAGCAGTCCCGCAGGGTCGGCCAAAAACATTCAGTACTTC	CASSPAGSAKNIQYF
17	TRBV25-1	TRBD2	TRBJ2-1	few	TGTGCCAGCAGTGAAGGGGTCCTAGCGGGGGCCTACAATGAGCAGTTCTTC	CASSEGVLAGAYNEQFF
12	TRBV12-3/TRBV12-4	NA	TRBJ2-7	NA	TGTACCAGCAGGACGACGGACAATGAGCAGTACTTC	CTSRTTDNEQYF